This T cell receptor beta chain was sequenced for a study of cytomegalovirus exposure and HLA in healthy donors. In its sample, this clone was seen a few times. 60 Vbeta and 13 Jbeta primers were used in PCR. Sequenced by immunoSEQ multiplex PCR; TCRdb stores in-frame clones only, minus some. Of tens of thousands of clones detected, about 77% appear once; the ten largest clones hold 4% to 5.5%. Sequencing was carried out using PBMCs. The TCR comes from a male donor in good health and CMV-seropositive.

The CDR3 DNA reads TGTGCCAGCAGCGTAGGTGTAGCGGGGCGGTCGTCGGAGCAGTACTTC. Translation gives CASSVGVAGRSSEQYF. This chain joins TRBV9 and TRBJ2-5; TRBD2 matches 8 bases. This CDR3 comprises 16 residues. The germline CDR1 and CDR2 sequences are SGDLS and YYNGEE. V trimming: 0 bases; J trimming: 11 bases; junction bases outside the gene matches: 15.